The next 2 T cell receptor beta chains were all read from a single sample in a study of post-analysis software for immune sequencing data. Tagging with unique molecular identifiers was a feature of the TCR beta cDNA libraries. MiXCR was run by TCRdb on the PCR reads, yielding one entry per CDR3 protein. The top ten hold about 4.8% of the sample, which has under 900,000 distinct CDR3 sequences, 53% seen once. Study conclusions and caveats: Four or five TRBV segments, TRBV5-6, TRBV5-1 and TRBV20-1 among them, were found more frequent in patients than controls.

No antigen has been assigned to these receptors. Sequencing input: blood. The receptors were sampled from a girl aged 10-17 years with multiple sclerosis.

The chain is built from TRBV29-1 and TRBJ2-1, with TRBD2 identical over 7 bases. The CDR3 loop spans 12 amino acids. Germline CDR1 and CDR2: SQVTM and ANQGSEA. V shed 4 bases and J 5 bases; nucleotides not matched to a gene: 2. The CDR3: CSVVGGDNEQFF. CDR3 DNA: TGCAGCGTTGTGGGGGGGGACAATGAGCAGTTCTTC.

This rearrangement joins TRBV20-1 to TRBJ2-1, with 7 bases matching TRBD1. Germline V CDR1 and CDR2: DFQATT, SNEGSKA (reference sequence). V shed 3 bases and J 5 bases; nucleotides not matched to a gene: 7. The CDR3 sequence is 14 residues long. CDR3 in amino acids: CSARAGTENNEQFF. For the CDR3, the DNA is TGCAGTGCTAGGGCCGGGACAGAAAACAATGAGCAGTTCTTC.